This TCR beta chain originates from a study of graft-versus-host responses after intestinal transplantation. Once graft tissue had been processed, intraepithelial and lamina propria lymphocytes were released. Assay: immunoSEQ multiplex PCR; the TCRdb copy retains only in-frame clones and omits some. The sample lists fewer than 15,000 clones, approximately 61% seen once, with around 10% in the top ten. This specimen consisted of ileum tissue, obtained around 730 days after intestinal transplantation. The TCR comes from a human patient who received an intestinal transplant, so some T cells may come from the graft donor.

The chain's CDR3 is CASSGPAGPDGGYTF. The CDR3, as DNA: TGTGCCAGCAGTGGGCCGGCAGGGCCGGACGGTGGCTACACCTTC. V and J are TRBV2 and TRBJ1-2; the D gene is possibly TRBD1 (5 bases). The CDR3 runs 15 residues. The V end was cut by 4 bases, the J end by 7 bases, with 19 bases between. Germline lookup yields CDR1 SNHLY and CDR2 FYNNEI.